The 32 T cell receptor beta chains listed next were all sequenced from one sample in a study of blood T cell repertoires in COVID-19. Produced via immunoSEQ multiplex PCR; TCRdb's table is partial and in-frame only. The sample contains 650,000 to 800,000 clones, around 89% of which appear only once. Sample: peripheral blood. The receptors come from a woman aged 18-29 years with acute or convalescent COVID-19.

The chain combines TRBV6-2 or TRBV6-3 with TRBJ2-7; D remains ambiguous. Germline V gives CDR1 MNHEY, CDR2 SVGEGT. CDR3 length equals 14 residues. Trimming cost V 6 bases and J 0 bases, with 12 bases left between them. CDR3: CASSSGLSSYEQYF. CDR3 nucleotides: TGTGCCAGCAGCTCCGGTCTTAGCTCCTACGAGCAGTACTTC.

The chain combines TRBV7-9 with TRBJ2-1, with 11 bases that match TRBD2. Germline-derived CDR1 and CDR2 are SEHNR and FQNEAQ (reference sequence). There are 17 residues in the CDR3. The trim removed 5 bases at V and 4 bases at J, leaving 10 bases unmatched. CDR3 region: CASSNPASGGTYNEQFF. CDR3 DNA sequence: TGTGCCAGCAGCAACCCCGCTAGCGGGGGGACGTACAATGAGCAGTTCTTC.

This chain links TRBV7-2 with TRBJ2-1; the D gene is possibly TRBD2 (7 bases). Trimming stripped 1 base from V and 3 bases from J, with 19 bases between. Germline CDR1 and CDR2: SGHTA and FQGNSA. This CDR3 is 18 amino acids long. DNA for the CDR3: TGTGCCAGCAGCTTAGAGGGTGTTGGGCGGGGGCGCTACAATGAGCAGTTCTTC. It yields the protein CASSLEGVGRGRYNEQFF.

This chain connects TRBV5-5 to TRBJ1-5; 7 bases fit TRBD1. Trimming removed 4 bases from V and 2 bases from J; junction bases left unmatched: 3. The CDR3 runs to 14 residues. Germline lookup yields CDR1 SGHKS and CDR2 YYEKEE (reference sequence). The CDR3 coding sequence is TGTGCCAGCAGCATTGACAGGGGCAATCAGCCCCAGCATTTT. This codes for CASSIDRGNQPQHF. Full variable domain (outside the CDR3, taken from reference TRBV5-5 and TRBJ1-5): DAGVTQSPTHLIKTRGQQVTLRCSPISGHKSVSWYQQVLGQGPQFIFQYYEKEERGRGNFPDRFSARQFPNYSSELNVNALLLGDSALYLCASSIDRGNQPQHFGDGTRLSIL.

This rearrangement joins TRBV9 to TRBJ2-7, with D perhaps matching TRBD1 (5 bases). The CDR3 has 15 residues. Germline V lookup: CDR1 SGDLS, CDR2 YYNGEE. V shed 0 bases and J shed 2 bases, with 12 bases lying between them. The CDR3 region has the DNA TGTGCCAGCAGCGTAGGGGGCTGGGGAACCTACGAGCAGTACTTC. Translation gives CASSVGGWGTYEQYF.

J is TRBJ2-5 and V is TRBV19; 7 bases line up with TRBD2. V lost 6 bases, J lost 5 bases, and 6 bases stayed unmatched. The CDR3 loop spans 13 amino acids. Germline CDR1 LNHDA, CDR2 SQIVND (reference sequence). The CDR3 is CASRSGARETQYF. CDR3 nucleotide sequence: TGTGCCAGTAGGAGCGGGGCACGGGAGACCCAGTACTTC. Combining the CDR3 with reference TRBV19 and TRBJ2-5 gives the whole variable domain DGGITQSPKYLFRKEGQNVTLSCEQNLNHDAMYWYRQDPGQGLRLIYYSQIVNDFQKGDIAEGYSVSREKKESFPLTVTSAQKNPTAFYLCASRSGARETQYFGPGTRLLVL.

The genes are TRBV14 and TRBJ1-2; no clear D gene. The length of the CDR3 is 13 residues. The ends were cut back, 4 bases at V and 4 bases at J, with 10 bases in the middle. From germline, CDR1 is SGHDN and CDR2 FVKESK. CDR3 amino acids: CASSLGLRYGYTF. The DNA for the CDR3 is TGTGCCAGCAGCCTGGGCCTGCGCTATGGCTACACCTTC.

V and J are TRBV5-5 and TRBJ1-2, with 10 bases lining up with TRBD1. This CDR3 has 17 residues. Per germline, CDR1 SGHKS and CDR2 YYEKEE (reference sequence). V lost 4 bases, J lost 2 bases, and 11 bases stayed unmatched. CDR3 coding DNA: TGTGCCAGCAGCCCGGGGACAGGGGATTATTTAAACTATGGCTACACCTTC. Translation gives CASSPGTGDYLNYGYTF.

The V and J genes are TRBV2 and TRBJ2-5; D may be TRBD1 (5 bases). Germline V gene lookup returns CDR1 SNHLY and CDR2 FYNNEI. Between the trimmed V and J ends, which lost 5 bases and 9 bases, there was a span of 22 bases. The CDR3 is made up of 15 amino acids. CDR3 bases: TGTGCCAGCAGTTCCCGGCGAGAGGTCCTAGGGGCCCAGTACTTC. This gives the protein CASSSRREVLGAQYF.

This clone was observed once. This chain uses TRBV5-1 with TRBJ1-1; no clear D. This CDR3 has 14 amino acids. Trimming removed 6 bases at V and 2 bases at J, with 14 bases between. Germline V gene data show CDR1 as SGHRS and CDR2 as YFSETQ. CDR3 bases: TGCGCCAGCACCCGGGGAGGGTCCAACACTGAAGCTTTCTTT. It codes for CASTRGGSNTEAFF.

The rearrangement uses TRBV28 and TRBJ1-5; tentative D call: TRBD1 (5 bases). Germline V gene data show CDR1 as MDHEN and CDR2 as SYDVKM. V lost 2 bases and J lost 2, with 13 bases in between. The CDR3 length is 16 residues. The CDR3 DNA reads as TGTGCCAGCAGTTTAGGTGGCGGCAGGGGCAATCAGCCCCAGCATTTT. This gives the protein CASSLGGGRGNQPQHF.

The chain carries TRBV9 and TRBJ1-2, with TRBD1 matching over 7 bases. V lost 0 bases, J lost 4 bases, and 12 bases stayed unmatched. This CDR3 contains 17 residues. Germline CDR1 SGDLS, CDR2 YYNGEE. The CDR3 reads CASSVGAAGGRSYGYTF. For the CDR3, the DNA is TGTGCCAGCAGCGTAGGGGCGGCAGGGGGGCGATCCTATGGCTACACCTTC.

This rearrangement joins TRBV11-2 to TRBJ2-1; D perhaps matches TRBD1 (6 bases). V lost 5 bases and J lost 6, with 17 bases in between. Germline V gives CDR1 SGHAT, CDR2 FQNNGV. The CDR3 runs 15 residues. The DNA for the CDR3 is TGTGCCAGCAGCCTACAGGGATTTGTTGTCAATGAGCAGTTCTTC. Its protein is CASSLQGFVVNEQFF.

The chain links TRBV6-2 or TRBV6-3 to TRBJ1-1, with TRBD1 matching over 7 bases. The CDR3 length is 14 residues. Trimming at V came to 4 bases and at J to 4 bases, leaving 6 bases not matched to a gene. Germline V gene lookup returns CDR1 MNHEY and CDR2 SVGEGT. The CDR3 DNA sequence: TGTGCCAGCAGTTGGACAGGATCGGGCACTGAAGCTTTCTTT. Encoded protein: CASSWTGSGTEAFF.

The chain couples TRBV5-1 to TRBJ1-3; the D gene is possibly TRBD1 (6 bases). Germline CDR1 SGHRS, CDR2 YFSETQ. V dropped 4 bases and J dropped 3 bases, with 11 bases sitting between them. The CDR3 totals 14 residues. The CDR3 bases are TGCGCCAGCAGCCCACAGGGAAATGGAAACACCATATATTTT. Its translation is CASSPQGNGNTIYF.

Here the CDR3 reads CASSLRGNQYF. The CDR3 nucleotides read TGTGCCAGCAGTTTAAGGGGGAATCAGTACTTC. The chain combines TRBV6-5 with TRBJ2-7; possibly TRBD1 for D (6 bases). This CDR3 spans 11 amino acids. The germline V gene encodes CDR1 MNHEY and CDR2 SVGAGI. V was cut by 4 bases and J by 10 bases, with 11 bases left in between.

In DNA form, the CDR3 reads TGTGCCAGTTCCTCCGGGGGACCCTTCAATGGTTACACCGGGGAGCTGTTTTTT. Translated, it gives CASSSGGPFNGYTGELFF. V usage is TRBV19 and J usage is TRBJ2-2; a weak D match, TRBD2 (6 bases). Between the trimmed V and J ends, which lost 8 bases and 3 bases, there was a span of 25 bases. The CDR3 consists of 18 residues. In germline, CDR1 is LNHDA, CDR2 SQIVND (reference sequence).

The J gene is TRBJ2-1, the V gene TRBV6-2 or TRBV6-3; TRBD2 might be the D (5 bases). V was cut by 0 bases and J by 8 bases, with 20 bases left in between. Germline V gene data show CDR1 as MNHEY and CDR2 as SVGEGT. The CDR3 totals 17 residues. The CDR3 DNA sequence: TGTGCCAGCAGTTACTCGAAGACCGGGAAGTCGTGGGATGAGCAGTTCTTC. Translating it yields CASSYSKTGKSWDEQFF.

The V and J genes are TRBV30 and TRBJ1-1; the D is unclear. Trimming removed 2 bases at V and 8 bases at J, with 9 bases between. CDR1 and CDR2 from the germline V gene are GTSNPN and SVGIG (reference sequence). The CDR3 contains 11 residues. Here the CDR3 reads CAWSSGREAFF. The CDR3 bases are TGTGCCTGGAGTTCTGGGAGGGAAGCTTTCTTT.

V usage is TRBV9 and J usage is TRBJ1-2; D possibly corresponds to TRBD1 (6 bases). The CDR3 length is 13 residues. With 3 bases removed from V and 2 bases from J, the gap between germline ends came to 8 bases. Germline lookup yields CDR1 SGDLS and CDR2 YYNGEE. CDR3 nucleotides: TGTGCCAGCAGCGCTACAGGGAACTATGGCTACACCTTC. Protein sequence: CASSATGNYGYTF.

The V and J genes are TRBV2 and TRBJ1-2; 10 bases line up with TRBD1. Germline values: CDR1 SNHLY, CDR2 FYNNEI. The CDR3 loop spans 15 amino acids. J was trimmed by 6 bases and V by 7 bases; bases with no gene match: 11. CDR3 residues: CASIRGTGVIDGYTF. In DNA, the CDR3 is TGTGCCAGCATCCGAGGGACAGGGGTTATTGATGGCTACACCTTC. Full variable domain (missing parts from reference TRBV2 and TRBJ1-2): EPEVTQTPSHQVTQMGQEVILRCVPISNHLYFYWYRQILGQKVEFLVSFYNNEISEKSEIFDDQFSVERPDGSNFTLKIRSTKLEDSAMYFCASIRGTGVIDGYTFGSGTRLTVV.

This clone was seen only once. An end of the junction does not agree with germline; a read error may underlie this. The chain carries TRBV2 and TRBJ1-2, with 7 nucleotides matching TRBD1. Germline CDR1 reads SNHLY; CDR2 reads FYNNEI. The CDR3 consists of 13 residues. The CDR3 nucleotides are TGTGCCAGCAGTCCGTTCCTTAGGGACAGCTCGTCTTTC. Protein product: CASSPFLRDSSSF.

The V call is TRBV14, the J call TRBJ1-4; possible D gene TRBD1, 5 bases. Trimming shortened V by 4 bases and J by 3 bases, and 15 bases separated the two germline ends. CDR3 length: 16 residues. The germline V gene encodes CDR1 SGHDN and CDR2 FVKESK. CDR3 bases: TGTGCCAGCAGCCTCAGACCGGGGGTTGCTAATGAAAAACTGTTTTTT. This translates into CASSLRPGVANEKLFF.

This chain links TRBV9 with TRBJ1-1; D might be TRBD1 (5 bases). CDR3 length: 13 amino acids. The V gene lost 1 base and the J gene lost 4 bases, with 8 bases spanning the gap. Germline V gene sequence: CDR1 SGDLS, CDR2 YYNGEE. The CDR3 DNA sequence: TGTGCCAGCAGCGTATCGGGGGGCACTGAAGCTTTCTTT. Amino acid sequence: CASSVSGGTEAFF. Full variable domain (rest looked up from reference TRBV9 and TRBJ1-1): DSGVTQTPKHLITATGQRVTLRCSPRSGDLSVYWYQQSLDQGLQFLIQYYNGEERAKGNILERFSAQQFPDLHSELNLSSLELGDSALYFCASSVSGGTEAFFGQGTRLTVV.

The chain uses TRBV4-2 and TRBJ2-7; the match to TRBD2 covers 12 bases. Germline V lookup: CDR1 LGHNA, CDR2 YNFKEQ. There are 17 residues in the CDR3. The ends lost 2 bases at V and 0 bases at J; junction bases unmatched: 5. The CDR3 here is CASSQRTSGASSYEQYF. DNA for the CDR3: TGTGCCAGCAGCCAACGGACTAGCGGGGCGAGCTCCTACGAGCAGTACTTC.

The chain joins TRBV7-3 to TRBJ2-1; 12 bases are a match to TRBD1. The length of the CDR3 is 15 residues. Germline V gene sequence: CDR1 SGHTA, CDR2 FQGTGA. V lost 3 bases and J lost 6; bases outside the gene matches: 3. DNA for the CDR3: TGTGCCAGCAGCTTCGGGACAGGGGGCTTCAATGAGCAGTTCTTC. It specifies CASSFGTGGFNEQFF.

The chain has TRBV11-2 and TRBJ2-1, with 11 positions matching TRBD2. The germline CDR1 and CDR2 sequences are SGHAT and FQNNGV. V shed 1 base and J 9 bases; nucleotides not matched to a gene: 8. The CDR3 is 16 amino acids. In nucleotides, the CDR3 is TGTGCCAGCAGCTTAGTAGCGGGGGGGCTAGGCGGTGAGCAGTTCTTC. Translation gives CASSLVAGGLGGEQFF.

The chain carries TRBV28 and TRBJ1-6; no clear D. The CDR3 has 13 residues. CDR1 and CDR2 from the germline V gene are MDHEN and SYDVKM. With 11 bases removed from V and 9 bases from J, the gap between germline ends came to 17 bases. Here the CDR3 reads CAGLGSIGSPLHF. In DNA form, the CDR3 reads TGTGCCGGACTCGGGAGTATAGGTTCACCCCTCCACTTT.

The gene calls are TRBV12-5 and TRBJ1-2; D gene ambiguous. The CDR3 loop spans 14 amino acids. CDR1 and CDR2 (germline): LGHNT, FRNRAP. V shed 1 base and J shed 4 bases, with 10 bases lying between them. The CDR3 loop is CASGLDGKRYGYTF. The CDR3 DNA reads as TGTGCTAGTGGTTTGGACGGGAAGCGCTATGGCTACACCTTC.

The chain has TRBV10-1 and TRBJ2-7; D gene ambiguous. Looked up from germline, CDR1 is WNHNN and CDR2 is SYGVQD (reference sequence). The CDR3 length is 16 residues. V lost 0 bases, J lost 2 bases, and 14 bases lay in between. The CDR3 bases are TGCGCCAGCAGTGAGTCGCCTCCGGGTCTTCCCTACGAGCAGTACTTC. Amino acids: CASSESPPGLPYEQYF.

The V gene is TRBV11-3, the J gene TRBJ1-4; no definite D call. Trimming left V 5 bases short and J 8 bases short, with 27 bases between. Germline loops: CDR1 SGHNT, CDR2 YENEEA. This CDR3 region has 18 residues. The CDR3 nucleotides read TGTGCCAGCAGCAATCCCCTGCACAGACCCTCTCGAGGGGAAAAACTGTTTTTT. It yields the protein CASSNPLHRPSRGEKLFF.

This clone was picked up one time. CDR3 in DNA: TGTGCCAGCAGTCCCGGACAGGGACCTAGCACAGATACGCAGTATTTT. Translated: CASSPGQGPSTDTQYF. The rearrangement joins TRBV6-4 to TRBJ2-3, with 8 bases matching TRBD1. J was trimmed by 0 bases and V by 5 bases; bases with no gene match: 7. CDR1 is MRHNA, CDR2 SNTAGT, per germline. The CDR3 sequence is 16 residues long.